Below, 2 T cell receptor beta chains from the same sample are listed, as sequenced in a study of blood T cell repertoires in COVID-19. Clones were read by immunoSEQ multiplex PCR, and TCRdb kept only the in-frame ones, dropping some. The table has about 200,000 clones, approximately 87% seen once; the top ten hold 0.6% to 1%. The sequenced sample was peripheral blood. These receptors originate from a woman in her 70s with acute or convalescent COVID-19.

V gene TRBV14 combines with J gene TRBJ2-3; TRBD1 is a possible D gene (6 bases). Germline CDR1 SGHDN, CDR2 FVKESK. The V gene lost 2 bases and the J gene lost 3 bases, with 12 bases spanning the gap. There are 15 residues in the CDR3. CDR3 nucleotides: TGTGCCAGCAGCCAACAACAACAGGGAACAGATACGCAGTATTTT. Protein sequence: CASSQQQQGTDTQYF.

CDR3 DNA sequence: TGCGCCAGCAGCTTGGCCAACAGTATCACTGAAGCTTTCTTT. The encoded protein is CASSLANSITEAFF. The V and J genes are TRBV5-1 and TRBJ1-1; D gene ambiguous. Germline values: CDR1 SGHRS, CDR2 YFSETQ. The CDR3 contains 14 residues. The ends were cut back, 0 bases at V and 4 bases at J, with 10 bases in the middle.